This note documents a single TCR beta chain sequence. The V and J ends lost 3 bases and 2 bases, in that order; junction bases with no gene match: 2. Per the germline V gene, CDR1 is SGDLS and CDR2 is YYNGEE. This CDR3 contains 14 residues. The sample belongs to a study of blood T cells in healthy people across ages. Through a sample-barcoded 5' primer and a J-beta primer mix, a second PCR was run for roughly 7 to 11 cycles. One entry per CDR3 protein results from TCRdb running MiXCR on the 5' RACE reads. The repertoire includes over a million distinct CDR3 sequences, around 59% of them detected once, and over 6.5% sits in the top ten.

The gene calls are TRBV9 and TRBJ2-7, with TRBD2 matching over 10 bases. The specimen sequenced was blood. The sequence derives from a man in his late teens or twenties in good health. The CDR3 loop reads CASSDTSGAYEQYF. The CDR3 bases are TGTGCCAGCAGCGATACTAGCGGGGCCTACGAGCAGTACTTC.